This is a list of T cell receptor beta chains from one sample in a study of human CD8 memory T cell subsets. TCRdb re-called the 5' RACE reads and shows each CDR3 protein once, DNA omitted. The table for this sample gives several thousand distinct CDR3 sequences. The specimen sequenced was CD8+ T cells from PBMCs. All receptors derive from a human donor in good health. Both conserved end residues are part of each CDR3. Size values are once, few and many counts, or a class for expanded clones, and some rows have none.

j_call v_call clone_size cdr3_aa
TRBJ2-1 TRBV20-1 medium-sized CSGRDDYNEQFF
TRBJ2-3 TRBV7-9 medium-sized CASSLSGSTTDTQYF
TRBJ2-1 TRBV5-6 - CASSLGQLYNEQFF
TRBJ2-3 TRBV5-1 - CASSLMGQGYLDTQYF
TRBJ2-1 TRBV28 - CASSLYEVIGQFF
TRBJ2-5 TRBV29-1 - CSAPKPASRETQYF
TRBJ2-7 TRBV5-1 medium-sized CASSLGDRTYEQYF
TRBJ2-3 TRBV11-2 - CASSLGRTLRTDTQYF
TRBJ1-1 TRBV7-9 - CASSGITTGGNTEAFF
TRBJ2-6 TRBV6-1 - CASSERTGSGANVLTF
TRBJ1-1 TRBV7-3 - CARHISGPPTEAFF
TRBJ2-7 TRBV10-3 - CAISEAASGAYEQYF
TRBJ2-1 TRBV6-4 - CASSDSSSGGRSEQFF
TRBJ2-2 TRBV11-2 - CASNPYPANTGELFF
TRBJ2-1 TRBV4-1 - CASSPLHSGRANEQFF
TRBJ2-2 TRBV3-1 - CASSQISTGTGGTGELFF
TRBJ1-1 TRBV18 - CASSPPGGYPEAFF
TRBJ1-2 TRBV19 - CASIGGGDGYTF
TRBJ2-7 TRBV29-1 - CSVRTSGYEQYF
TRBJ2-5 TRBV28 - CAGKDRVGETQYF
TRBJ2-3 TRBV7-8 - CASSLSGREGGDTQYF
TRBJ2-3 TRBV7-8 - CASSPTVGGDTQYF
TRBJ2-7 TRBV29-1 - CSVEDPDRPYEQYF
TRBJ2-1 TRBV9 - CASSVEAGPEQFF
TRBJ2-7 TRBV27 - CASSLSGQSVSYEQYF
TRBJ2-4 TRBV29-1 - CSVDIGLGDQYF
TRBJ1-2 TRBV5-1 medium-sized CASSLTIGYGYTF
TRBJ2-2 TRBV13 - CASSPPPGLEYTGELFF
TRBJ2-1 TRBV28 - CASSLLSVDEQFF
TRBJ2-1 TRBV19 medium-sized CASSMGSDNEQFF
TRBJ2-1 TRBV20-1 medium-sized CSASDRTTYNEQFF
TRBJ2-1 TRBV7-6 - CASSPSVAGGRNEQFF
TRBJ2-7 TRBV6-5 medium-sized CATQRGSEQYF
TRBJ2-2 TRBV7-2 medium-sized CASSPVLLGTGELFF
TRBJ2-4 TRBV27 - CASSYNGAKNIQYF
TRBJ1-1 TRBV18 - CASSPPQIGVEAFF